This record covers a single T cell receptor beta chain. Its antigen is unidentified. Genomic DNA from each subset was divided evenly over several immunoSEQ plates. In the original workflow: Sequence data from immunoSEQ were junction-only and lacked quality scores; consequently, filtering differed. Data came from immunoSEQ multiplex PCR; TCRdb stores just in-frame clones and leaves some out. The V and J calls and clone size were taken over from that table, and D and trimming were inferred from the DNA. The sample consists of hundreds of thousands of clones, about 74% of them appearing once. The data stem from a study of shared clonotypes between healthy human individuals. Study-level findings and limits: It was only blood that was sampled, and tissue repertoires likely differ.

Germline V gene sequence: CDR1 MNHEY, CDR2 SVGAGI. V shed 6 bases and J shed 0 bases, with 11 bases lying between them. The CDR3 loop spans 14 amino acids. Sequencing used PBMCs. This receptor was obtained from a woman in her thirties or forties in good health. Some clones in this sample may be carry-over from other donors' samples. The chain is built from TRBV6-5 and TRBJ1-2, with D possibly matching TRBD1 (5 bases). The CDR3 loop is CASSRDGSNYGYTF. DNA of the CDR3: TGTGCCAGCAGCCGGGACGGATCTAACTATGGCTACACCTTC.